One sample yielded the 3 T cell receptor beta chains listed below, sequenced in a study of technical replicates of blood from a handful of donors. The table came from immunoSEQ multiplex PCR; TCRdb's copy has only in-frame clones and leaves some out. This table holds 75,000 to 100,000 clones, about 90% found once. The sequenced material came from T cells isolated from PBMCs. Source of these receptors: a human donor in good health.

V and J are TRBV4-2 and TRBJ2-2; 10 nucleotides align to TRBD2. Germline V gene lookup returns CDR1 LGHNA and CDR2 YNFKEQ. The CDR3 length is 18 residues. V gave up 3 bases and J gave up 4 bases; unmatched junction bases: 11. CDR3 residues: CASSQKVLAGVGTGELFF. CDR3 DNA sequence: TGTGCCAGCAGCCAGAAGGTTCTAGCGGGAGTGGGCACCGGGGAGCTGTTTTTT.

This clone was seen only a few times. This chain links TRBV6-1 with TRBJ1-1, with 10 positions matching TRBD1. The CDR3 is made up of 15 amino acids. Trimming cost V 8 bases and J 5 bases; bases outside gene matches: 11. Germline V gives CDR1 MNHNS, CDR2 SASEGT. Here the CDR3 DNA reads TGTGCCAGCGGGAGTCGGGACAGGGGATGGACTGAAGCTTTCTTT. It specifies CASGSRDRGWTEAFF.

The rearrangement joins TRBV15 to TRBJ2-5, with D possibly matching TRBD2 (5 bases). The CDR3 is 13 residues long. Germline values: CDR1 LNHNV, CDR2 YYDKDF (reference sequence). Trimming took off 3 bases at V and 3 bases at J, with 8 bases between the two ends. The CDR3 nucleotides read TGTGCCACCAGCAGGGCCGGGGAAGAGACCCAGTACTTC. As protein: CATSRAGEETQYF.